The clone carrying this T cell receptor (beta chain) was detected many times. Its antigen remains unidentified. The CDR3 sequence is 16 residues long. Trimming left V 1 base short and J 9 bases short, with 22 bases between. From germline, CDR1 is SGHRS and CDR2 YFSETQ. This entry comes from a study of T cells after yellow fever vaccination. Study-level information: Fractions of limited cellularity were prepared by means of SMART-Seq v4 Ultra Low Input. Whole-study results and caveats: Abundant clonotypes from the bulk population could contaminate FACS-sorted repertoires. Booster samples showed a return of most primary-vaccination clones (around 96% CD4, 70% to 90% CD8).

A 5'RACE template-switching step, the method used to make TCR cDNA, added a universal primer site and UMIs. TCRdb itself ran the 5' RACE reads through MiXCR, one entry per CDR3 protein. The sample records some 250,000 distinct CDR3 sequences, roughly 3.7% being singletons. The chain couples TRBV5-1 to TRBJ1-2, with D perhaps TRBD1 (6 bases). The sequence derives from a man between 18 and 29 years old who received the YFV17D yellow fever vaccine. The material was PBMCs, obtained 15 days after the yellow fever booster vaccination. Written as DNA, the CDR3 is TGCGCCAGCAGCTTGTCCGGGGGCACCGACCCCACGAGCTACACCTTC. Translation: CASSLSGGTDPTSYTF. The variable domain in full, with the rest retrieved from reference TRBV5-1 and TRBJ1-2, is KAGVTQTPRYLIKTRGQQVTLSCSPISGHRSVSWYQQTPGQGLQFLFEYFSETQRNKGNFPGRFSGRQFSNSRSEMNVSTLELGDSALYLCASSLSGGTDPTSYTFGSGTRLTVV.